Included here is one T cell receptor beta chain sequence, with context. Antigen unknown. These data originate in a study of T cells after yellow fever vaccination. Background on the study: When fractions had low cell numbers, they were prepared with SMART-Seq v4 Ultra Low Input.

Trimming left V 6 bases short and J 4 bases short, with 12 bases between. The CDR3 is made up of 12 amino acids. The germline gives CDR1 DFQATT, CDR2 SNEGSKA (reference sequence). The authors made TCR cDNA by 5'RACE template switching, adding a universal primer site and UMIs. TCRdb analysed the 5' RACE reads with MiXCR anew, one entry per CDR3 protein. The sample has about 300,000 distinct CDR3 sequences, roughly 7% seen once. Study-wide points: Re-detected after boosting: most primary clones, 95% to 98% of CD4 and 80% to 90% of CD8. Any FACS-sorted repertoire could hold abundant clonotypes that contaminate it from the bulk population.

The receptor was isolated from a man aged 18 to 30 who received the YFV17D yellow fever vaccine. The chain is built from TRBV20-1 and TRBJ2-5; the D is unclear. The sample in question was PBMCs, obtained roughly 46 days after the first yellow fever vaccination. This CDR3 is CSAGSRVETQYF. For the CDR3, the DNA is TGCAGTGCCGGTTCCCGGGTAGAGACCCAGTACTTC.